This section outlines one TCR beta chain sequence together with its context. This sample's time point: cycle 4 day 1 (C4D1), after 6 weeks of nivolumab. Every patient relapsed after autologous stem cell transplantation, and brentuximab vedotin exposure varied. Magnetic negative selection of thawed PBMCs yielded the CD8+ T cells. Sequencing used immunoSEQ multiplex PCR; TCRdb keeps in-frame clones, though not all of them. The table lists 10,000 or so clones, around 70% of them singletons. These data come from a study of PD-1 blockade in classical Hodgkin lymphoma. The CDR3 is 15 amino acids. Germline lookup yields CDR1 SGHVS and CDR2 FNYEAQ. J gave up 2 bases and V 1 base, and 4 bases lay outside the gene matches.

This TCR was recovered from a human donor with classical Hodgkin lymphoma. V usage is TRBV7-6 and J usage is TRBJ2-5; 7 bases align to TRBD1. This specimen consisted of CD8+ T cells from blood, obtained before the fourth cycle of nivolumab. CDR3 DNA sequence: TGTGCCAGCAGCTTAGTAGGGGGCGTACAAGAGACCCAGTACTTC. Translated, it gives CASSLVGGVQETQYF.